A single sample gave rise to the 15 T cell receptor beta chains below, sequenced in a study of early T cells in non-severe SARS-CoV-2 infection. Each CDR3 protein is one row after TCRdb ran MiXCR on the 5' RACE reads. Among 40,000 to 55,000 distinct CDR3 sequences listed, over 7.5% were seen once. Sequenced sample: whole blood. Every receptor here comes from an adult who was a healthcare worker with PCR-confirmed SARS-CoV-2 infection or an uninfected control (not recorded which).

This clonotype was recorded at least ten times. The CDR3 is CSTRQLAGETQYF. DNA for the CDR3: TGCAGCACAAGACAGCTCGCAGGGGAGACCCAGTACTTC. The chain uses TRBV29-1 and TRBJ2-5, with D possibly matching TRBD1 (5 bases). V was clipped by 8 bases and J by 5 bases, with 18 bases between them. This CDR3 has 13 residues. CDR1 SQVTM and CDR2 ANQGSEA come from the germline V gene.

CDR3 region: CASSLGQGANEKLFF. CDR3 bases: TGCGCCAGCAGCTTGGGACAGGGCGCTAATGAAAAACTGTTTTTT. The gene calls are TRBV5-1 and TRBJ1-4, with 7 bases that match TRBD1. Germline V CDR1 and CDR2: SGHRS, YFSETQ. V lost 0 bases, J lost 3 bases, and 2 bases stayed unmatched. CDR3 length equals 15 residues.

This clonotype was recorded many times. The chain employs TRBV11-2 and TRBJ2-7; the D gene is possibly TRBD1 (5 bases). V gave up 1 base and J gave up 4 bases, with 8 bases separating them. CDR1 and CDR2 (germline): SGHAT, FQNNGV. The CDR3 spans 13 residues. The CDR3 DNA sequence: TGTGCCAGCAGCTTAGGACAGCTGTACGAGCAGTACTTC. This translates into CASSLGQLYEQYF.

The CDR3 DNA reads TGTGCCAGCAGCTTAGAAGGGAACACCGGGGAGCTGTTTTTT. This gives the protein CASSLEGNTGELFF. The chain couples TRBV11-2 to TRBJ2-2; D is unresolved. In germline, CDR1 is SGHAT, CDR2 FQNNGV. The V gene lost 0 bases and the J gene lost 1 base, with 3 bases spanning the gap. The CDR3 sequence is 14 residues long.

This clonotype was detected ten times or more. The V call is TRBV20-1, the J call TRBJ2-7, with D possibly TRBD1 on 6 matching bases. Per germline, CDR1 DFQATT and CDR2 SNEGSKA (reference sequence). The V gene lost 5 bases and the J gene lost 4 bases, with 21 bases spanning the gap. CDR3 length: 15 residues. CDR3 loop: CSAPLPTGVIYEQYF. The CDR3 DNA sequence: TGCAGTGCTCCTCTCCCGACAGGAGTCATATACGAGCAGTACTTC.

Only a few counts were recorded for this clonotype. CDR3 in DNA: TGTGCCAGCAGCTTTGCCCCCTCTAATGAGCAGTTCTTC. Translated, it gives CASSFAPSNEQFF. This sequence joins TRBV11-3 and TRBJ2-1; D is undetermined. Trimming removed 3 bases from V and 7 bases from J, with 10 bases in between. Germline lookup yields CDR1 SGHNT and CDR2 YENEEA. This CDR3 has 13 residues.

This clonotype was observed at least ten times. The chain is built from TRBV25-1 and TRBJ2-3, with D perhaps TRBD1 (6 bases). CDR3 length: 16 amino acids. Per germline, CDR1 MGHDK and CDR2 SYGVNS. Deletions cut 1 base from V and 4 bases from J, with 15 bases between. The CDR3 nucleotides are TGTGCCAGCAGTGAATGGAGGACTGGGGGCGCAGATACGCAGTATTTT. Its protein is CASSEWRTGGADTQYF.

Only a few counts were recorded for this clonotype. The chain uses TRBV28 and TRBJ2-1, with unresolved D. The length of the CDR3 is 11 residues. V shed 4 bases and J shed 10 bases, with 8 bases lying between them. Per germline, CDR1 MDHEN and CDR2 SYDVKM. The CDR3 region is CASSSVTEQFF. The DNA of the CDR3 is TGTGCCAGCAGTTCGGTTACCGAGCAGTTCTTC.

This clonotype was counted only a few times. The rearrangement joins TRBV7-9 to TRBJ2-1; D gene unclear. Per germline, CDR1 SEHNR and CDR2 FQNEAQ (reference sequence). This CDR3 comprises 13 residues. The V gene lost 1 base and the J gene lost 10 bases, with 11 bases spanning the gap. CDR3 sequence reads: CASSLGTLGEQFF. The CDR3 nucleotides read TGTGCCAGCAGCTTAGGGACCCTCGGGGAGCAGTTCTTC.

This clonotype was detected ten times or more. The genes are TRBV3-1 and TRBJ2-7; 10 nucleotides align to TRBD2. The CDR3 runs 14 residues. V shed 6 bases and J 6 bases; nucleotides not matched to a gene: 8. The V gene's germline CDR1 is LGHDT and CDR2 YNNKEL (reference sequence). The CDR3 nucleotides are TGTGCCAGCAGACCTACTAGCGGGAACGGCGAGCAGTACTTC. Protein sequence: CASRPTSGNGEQYF.

The table lists this clonotype with a few counts. The chain combines TRBV29-1 with TRBJ2-7, with D uncertain. The V gene lost 0 bases and the J gene lost 2 bases, with 8 bases spanning the gap. The length of the CDR3 is 13 residues. In germline, CDR1 is SQVTM, CDR2 ANQGSEA. The CDR3 DNA follows: TGCAGCGTTGAAGATCTGAAGACCTACGAGCAGTACTTC. Its translation: CSVEDLKTYEQYF.

The chain is built from TRBV6-6 and TRBJ2-3; the D gene is possibly TRBD1 (6 bases). Germline-derived CDR1 and CDR2 are MNHNY and SVGAGI (reference sequence). V lost 3 bases and J lost 6, with 19 bases in between. The CDR3 totals 16 residues. The CDR3, as DNA: TGTGCCAGCAGTTATCCAAAAGCAGGGGATGCGGATACGCAGTATTTT. As protein: CASSYPKAGDADTQYF.

The chain couples TRBV5-1 to TRBJ1-1, with D possibly being TRBD1 (5 bases). Germline CDR1 SGHRS, CDR2 YFSETQ. The CDR3 has 14 residues. V lost 1 base and J 1 base, leaving 8 bases between the germline ends. Written as DNA, the CDR3 is TGCGCCAGCAGCTTGTCGGGACCGAACACTGAAGCTTTCTTT. This encodes CASSLSGPNTEAFF.

This clonotype showed up many times. The V call is TRBV28, the J call TRBJ2-5; TRBD1 or TRBD2 may be the D gene (5 bases each). The CDR3 totals 17 residues. CDR1 is MDHEN and CDR2 is SYDVKM in the germline V gene. V lost 3 bases and J 5 bases, leaving 22 bases between the germline ends. The CDR3 spells CASSFRGRSPPRETQYF. The CDR3 DNA follows: TGTGCCAGCAGTTTTAGGGGACGGTCTCCTCCCCGGGAGACCCAGTACTTC.

This clonotype was picked up a small number of times. This sequence joins TRBV29-1 and TRBJ2-4; possibly TRBD1 for D (5 bases). The CDR3 consists of 13 residues. Germline CDR1 reads SQVTM; CDR2 reads ANQGSEA. Deletions cut 6 bases from V and 8 bases from J, with 17 bases between. CDR3 nucleotide sequence: TGCAGCGTCGCGCGACACCAAGGGGACATTCAGTACTTC. Its protein product is CSVARHQGDIQYF.